The 29 T cell receptor beta chains given below trace back to one sample, sequenced in a study of T cells after yellow fever vaccination. TCRdb reanalysed the 5' RACE reads using MiXCR and keeps one entry per CDR3 protein. The sample consists of more than 120,000 distinct CDR3 sequences, 7.7% of them appearing once. The specimen was CD4+ T cells sorted from PBMCs, collected 5 days after the yellow fever booster vaccination. The source of these receptors is a man aged 30 to 45 who received the YFV17D yellow fever vaccine.

This clonotype has a count of ten or more. The rearrangement uses TRBV24-1 and TRBJ2-4; unclear D gene. Trimming removed 7 bases at V and 11 bases at J, with 11 bases between. This CDR3 spans 11 amino acids. Germline values: CDR1 KGHDR, CDR2 SFDVKD. CDR3 protein: CATSYLGVQYF. DNA for the CDR3: TGTGCCACCAGCTACCTAGGAGTTCAGTACTTC.

The table lists this clonotype with many counts. The chain uses TRBV6-2 or TRBV6-3 and TRBJ2-3; possible D gene TRBD2, 5 bases. CDR1 is MNHEY and CDR2 is SVGEGT in the germline V gene. CDR3 size: 14 residues. Deletions cut 6 bases from V and 3 bases from J, with 13 bases between. CDR3 protein: CASRPLGDTDTQYF. The DNA of the CDR3 is TGTGCCAGCAGACCGTTGGGAGATACAGATACGCAGTATTTT.

CDR3 loop: CASSLFFLAGGRINEQFF. The CDR3 bases are TGTGCCAGCAGCTTATTCTTCCTAGCGGGAGGGCGAATCAATGAGCAGTTCTTC. This chain links TRBV11-2 with TRBJ2-1; 12 bases are shared with TRBD2. The CDR3 contains 18 residues. Looked up from germline, CDR1 is SGHAT and CDR2 is FQNNGV. After removal of 2 bases from V and 6 bases from J, the junction contained 11 bases not matched to a gene. Full variable domain (outside the CDR3, taken from reference TRBV11-2 and TRBJ2-1): EAGVAQSPRYKIIEKRQSVAFWCNPISGHATLYWYQQILGQGPKLLIQFQNNGVVDDSQLPKDRFSAERLKGVDSTLKIQPAKLEDSAVYLCASSLFFLAGGRINEQFFGPGTRLTVL.

This clonotype has at least ten counts. The chain carries TRBV9 and TRBJ2-5, with D unresolved. The germline gives CDR1 SGDLS, CDR2 YYNGEE. V lost 1 base and J 5 bases, leaving 9 bases between the germline ends. The CDR3 is 13 amino acids. CDR3 bases: TGTGCCAGCAGCGTATCCGAGATGGAGACCCAGTACTTC. The encoded protein is CASSVSEMETQYF.

This clonotype was counted at least ten times. This chain joins TRBV7-9 and TRBJ2-1; 8 bases are a match to TRBD2. CDR1 is SEHNR and CDR2 is FQNEAQ in the germline V gene (reference sequence). V lost 1 base and J lost 6; bases outside the gene matches: 5. The CDR3 has 15 residues. The CDR3 loop reads CASSLVSGGINEQFF. As DNA, the CDR3 is TGTGCCAGCAGCTTAGTTTCGGGAGGGATCAATGAGCAGTTCTTC.

On this clonotype itself: At one end the junction does not follow the germline gene, possibly because of a read error. The gene calls are TRBV12-3 or TRBV12-4 and TRBJ1-1, with D perhaps matching TRBD1 (5 bases). The CDR3 is 15 residues long. CDR3 in amino acids: CASSSGEGLNTEAFF. DNA for the CDR3: TGTGCCAGCAGTTCGGGGGAAGGTTTGAACACCGAAGCTTTCTTT.

This clonotype was observed at least ten times. This rearrangement joins TRBV6-5 to TRBJ2-7, with 10 positions matching TRBD1. The germline V gene has CDR1 MNHEY and CDR2 SVGAGI. The CDR3 has 15 amino acids. V was pared by 2 bases and J by 4 bases, with 5 bases of the junction left unmatched. In DNA form, the CDR3 reads TGTGCCAGCAGTTACCGGGACAGGGGCTATTACGAGCAGTACTTC. It specifies CASSYRDRGYYEQYF.

This clonotype has a count of ten or more. The rearrangement links TRBV12-3 or TRBV12-4 to TRBJ2-1; D unclear. V was pared by 6 bases and J by 8 bases, with 8 bases between. CDR3 length equals 11 residues. The chain's CDR3 is CASRFRHEQFF. The CDR3 bases are TGTGCCAGCAGGTTCAGGCATGAGCAGTTCTTC.

This clonotype has only one observation. This may stem from a read error, because a much larger clone lies one nucleotide away. The V call is TRBV2, the J call TRBJ2-1, with D maybe TRBD2 (7 bases). CDR1 and CDR2 from the germline V gene are SNHLY and FYNNEI. Trimming removed 6 bases from V and 8 bases from J, with 20 bases in between. The CDR3 loop spans 15 amino acids. CDR3 DNA: TGTGCCAGCAGATCAGGCCGGGGGGCTGTGGATGAGCAGTTCTTC. It is translated as CASRSGRGAVDEQFF. The full variable domain, rest sourced from reference TRBV2 and TRBJ2-1, is EPEVTQTPSHQVTQMGQEVILRCVPISNHLYFYWYRQILGQKVEFLVSFYNNEISEKSEIFDDQFSVERPDGSNFTLKIRSTKLEDSAMYFCASRSGRGAVDEQFFGPGTRLTVL.

This clonotype was detected ten times or more. The chain employs TRBV5-1 and TRBJ1-2, with 7 bases lining up with TRBD1. V lost 2 bases, J lost 2 bases, and 3 bases stayed unmatched. Per germline, CDR1 SGHRS and CDR2 YFSETQ. CDR3 length equals 14 residues. CDR3 residues: CASSLGTANYGYTF. CDR3 in DNA: TGCGCCAGCAGCTTAGGGACAGCAAACTATGGCTACACCTTC. Drawing the rest from reference TRBV5-1 and TRBJ1-2, the complete variable domain is KAGVTQTPRYLIKTRGQQVTLSCSPISGHRSVSWYQQTPGQGLQFLFEYFSETQRNKGNFPGRFSGRQFSNSRSEMNVSTLELGDSALYLCASSLGTANYGYTFGSGTRLTVV.

The chain links TRBV5-1 to TRBJ1-1; D not certain. CDR1 is SGHRS and CDR2 is YFSETQ in the germline V gene. Trimming pared 4 bases from V and 1 base from J, leaving 11 bases between. This CDR3 region has 14 residues. CDR3 sequence reads: CASSQETANTEAFF. CDR3 coding DNA: TGCGCCAGCAGCCAAGAGACGGCGAACACTGAAGCTTTCTTT.

The gene calls are TRBV5-1 and TRBJ2-3, with no clear D. V dropped 0 bases and J dropped 2 bases, with 7 bases sitting between them. Germline V gene data show CDR1 as SGHRS and CDR2 as YFSETQ. The CDR3 loop spans 14 amino acids. Here the CDR3 reads CASSLDRLTDTQYF. The CDR3 DNA reads TGCGCCAGCAGCTTGGATAGACTCACAGATACGCAGTATTTT. The entire variable domain, with the rest obtained from reference TRBV5-1 and TRBJ2-3, is as follows: KAGVTQTPRYLIKTRGQQVTLSCSPISGHRSVSWYQQTPGQGLQFLFEYFSETQRNKGNFPGRFSGRQFSNSRSEMNVSTLELGDSALYLCASSLDRLTDTQYFGPGTRLTVL.

There are many counts of this clonotype. The V gene is TRBV7-2, the J gene TRBJ2-5; weak D call: TRBD1 (6 bases). CDR1 SGHTA and CDR2 FQGNSA come from the germline V gene. V was cut by 6 bases and J by 5 bases, with 16 bases left in between. This CDR3 contains 14 residues. CDR3 sequence: CASRLTTGHETQYF. CDR3 coding DNA: TGTGCCAGCAGACTGACAACAGGGCACGAGACCCAGTACTTC.

This clonotype appeared many times. In DNA form, the CDR3 reads TGTGCATACTTAGCGGGTATCCTCACCGGGGAGCTGTTTTTT. Its protein product is CAYLAGILTGELFF. This sequence joins TRBV30 and TRBJ2-2; 7 bases agree with TRBD2. The V gene's germline CDR1 is GTSNPN and CDR2 SVGIG (reference sequence). This CDR3 spans 14 amino acids.

This clonotype came up many times. J is TRBJ2-1 and V is TRBV7-2, with TRBD2 identical over 7 bases. From germline, CDR1 is SGHTA and CDR2 FQGNSA. The CDR3 covers 15 residues. Trimming at V came to 8 bases and at J to 7 bases, leaving 14 bases not matched to a gene. The CDR3 is CASGRWAGVINEQFF. DNA of the CDR3: TGTGCCAGCGGCCGCTGGGCGGGAGTGATAAATGAGCAGTTCTTC.

This clonotype was counted at least ten times. This chain uses TRBV5-6 with TRBJ1-4; tentative D call: TRBD1 (5 bases). The CDR3 has 13 residues. V dropped 4 bases and J dropped 8 bases, with 12 bases sitting between them. Germline loops: CDR1 SGHDT, CDR2 YYEEEE. The CDR3 region is CASSGSNREKLFF. The CDR3 DNA reads TGTGCCAGCAGCGGGAGTAACAGGGAAAAACTGTTTTTT.

This clonotype was recorded at least ten times. J is TRBJ1-2 and V is TRBV7-9; D is unclear. V was clipped by 0 bases and J by 8 bases, with 16 bases between them. The CDR3 is 15 residues long. Germline V gene sequence: CDR1 SEHNR, CDR2 FQNEAQ (reference sequence). The CDR3 DNA follows: TGTGCCAGCAGCTTAGCAGGAGGGATCCCGGAGGGCTACACCTTC. Its translation is CASSLAGGIPEGYTF.

This clonotype was counted ten times or more. This chain joins TRBV7-2 and TRBJ2-2; 8 nucleotides match TRBD1. The CDR3 has 17 residues. Germline loops: CDR1 SGHTA, CDR2 FQGNSA. After removal of 7 bases from V and 1 base from J, the junction contained 11 bases not matched to a gene. This chain's CDR3 is CASILSPGTGNTGELFF. The DNA for the CDR3 is TGTGCCAGCATCCTAAGTCCCGGGACAGGGAACACCGGGGAGCTGTTTTTT.

The chain has TRBV30 and TRBJ1-4; possibly TRBD1 for D (5 bases). Trimming removed 1 base from V and 5 bases from J, with 11 bases in between. This CDR3 contains 14 residues. The germline V gene encodes CDR1 GTSNPN and CDR2 SVGIG (reference sequence). CDR3 bases: TGTGCCTGGAGTGGAGGGGCTCGAAATGAAAAACTGTTTTTT. Amino acids: CAWSGGARNEKLFF.

This clonotype was counted at least ten times. The rearrangement links TRBV29-1 to TRBJ2-1, with TRBD2 identical over 12 bases. The CDR3 has 16 residues. Germline V gene data show CDR1 as SQVTM and CDR2 as ANQGSEA. V was pared by 4 bases and J by 1 base, with 5 bases of the junction left unmatched. CDR3 loop: CSVGSGTSGSYNEQFF. The CDR3 DNA reads as TGCAGCGTTGGCTCCGGGACTAGCGGGTCCTACAATGAGCAGTTCTTC.

This clonotype occurred many times. The chain is built from TRBV9 and TRBJ2-5; 7 bases are a match to TRBD2. The CDR3 runs 15 residues. V gave up 0 bases and J gave up 1 base; unmatched junction bases: 3. Germline CDR1 is SGDLS and CDR2 is YYNGEE. CDR3 protein: CASSVGSGGQETQYF. The CDR3 DNA follows: TGTGCCAGCAGCGTAGGTTCGGGGGGCCAAGAGACCCAGTACTTC.

This clonotype was found many times. The rearrangement joins TRBV3-1 to TRBJ1-1; D not certain. The CDR3 sequence is 11 residues long. V was shortened by 3 bases and J by 10 bases, with 9 bases between the two germline ends. The germline V gene encodes CDR1 LGHDT and CDR2 YNNKEL (reference sequence). The CDR3: CASSQNAGAFF. CDR3 coding DNA: TGTGCCAGCAGCCAGAACGCAGGAGCTTTCTTT. Full variable domain (remainder filled in from reference TRBV3-1 and TRBJ1-1): DTAVSQTPKYLVTQMGNDKSIKCEQNLGHDTMYWYKQDSKKFLKIMFSYNNKELIINETVPNRFSPKSPDKAHLNLHINSLELGDSAVYFCASSQNAGAFFGQGTRLTVV.

This clonotype was recorded at least ten times. This chain connects TRBV5-4 to TRBJ2-3, with D maybe TRBD1 (6 bases). Germline V lookup: CDR1 SGHNT, CDR2 YYREEE (reference sequence). V gave up 6 bases and J gave up 3 bases, with 14 bases separating them. This CDR3 is 14 amino acids long. CDR3 sequence: CASKTGRSTDTQYF. The CDR3 DNA follows: TGTGCCAGCAAAACAGGGCGATCGACAGATACGCAGTATTTT.

This clonotype was observed many times. The chain couples TRBV20-1 to TRBJ2-6; no clear D gene. The CDR3 has 13 residues. V was shortened by 6 bases and J by 2 bases, with 8 bases between the two germline ends. Germline V gene data show CDR1 as DFQATT and CDR2 as SNEGSKA (reference sequence). The CDR3 loop is CSAGPPGANVLTF. The CDR3 coding sequence is TGCAGTGCGGGCCCCCCTGGGGCCAACGTCCTGACTTTC.

This clonotype was counted ten times or more. The chain has TRBV11-2 and TRBJ2-5; D remains ambiguous. Germline V CDR1 and CDR2: SGHAT, FQNNGV. Trimming took off 2 bases at V and 1 base at J, with 14 bases between the two ends. There are 16 residues in the CDR3. The CDR3 nucleotides are TGTGCCAGCAGCTTATCGGTCCCCAGGACCCAAGAGACCCAGTACTTC. Translation: CASSLSVPRTQETQYF.

This clonotype was seen repeatedly, ten times or more. The CDR3 sequence: CASRTLGTSFDTQYF. DNA of the CDR3: TGTGCCAGCAGAACCCTAGGGACTAGCTTTGATACGCAGTATTTT. The chain combines TRBV6-5 with TRBJ2-3; TRBD2 agrees at 9 bases. Per the germline V gene, CDR1 is MNHEY and CDR2 is SVGAGI. The CDR3 length is 15 residues. After removal of 6 bases from V and 6 bases from J, the junction contained 10 bases not matched to a gene.

This clonotype was detected ten times or more. One end of the junction varies from germline; a read error may be responsible. V usage is TRBV2 and J usage is TRBJ2-7; 8 bases fit TRBD2. CDR3 length: 12 residues. Germline V gene data show CDR1 as SNHLY and CDR2 as FYNNEI. The CDR3 sequence is CASLSREGLEDF. In nucleotides, the CDR3 is TGTGCCAGCTTGTCCCGGGAGGGCCTGGAGGACTTC.

The chain carries TRBV6-1 and TRBJ2-1; 16 bases are shared with TRBD2. This CDR3 comprises 18 residues. J was trimmed by 15 bases and V by 2 bases; bases with no gene match: 16. Germline values: CDR1 MNHNS, CDR2 SASEGT. DNA for the CDR3: TGTGCCAGCAGTGAACCTGAGCCGGGACTAGCGGGAGGGCGCTGTCCGTTCTTC. This gives the protein CASSEPEPGLAGGRCPFF.

This clonotype was seen repeatedly, ten times or more. V and J are TRBV20-1 and TRBJ2-7; D call uncertain. CDR3 size: 11 residues. The ends were cut back, 0 bases at V and 3 bases at J, with 3 bases in the middle. From germline, CDR1 is DFQATT and CDR2 SNEGSKA (reference sequence). The CDR3 nucleotides are TGCAGTGCTAGAGAAAACTACGAGCAGTACTTC. It yields the protein CSARENYEQYF.